The 11 T cell receptor beta chains below come from one sample, sequenced in a study of blood T cell repertoires in COVID-19. The data were produced by immunoSEQ multiplex PCR, yet TCRdb's version contains in-frame clones alone and is incomplete. The sample includes over 200,000 clones, 80% of them seen just once. The sequencing sample was made of peripheral blood. The receptors stem from a human donor in a cohort sampled during active COVID-19.

As regards this clone: The sample carries other DNA sequences with the same CDR3. The rearrangement uses TRBV19 and TRBJ2-7, with D perhaps TRBD2 (6 bases). This CDR3 has 15 residues. From germline, CDR1 is LNHDA and CDR2 SQIVND (reference sequence). V shed 3 bases and J shed 0 bases, with 12 bases lying between them. The CDR3 bases are TGTGCCAGTAGTATTCTCGGGGGATCCTCCTACGAGCAGTACTTC. Translation gives CASSILGGSSYEQYF.

The chain couples TRBV11-3 to TRBJ2-1; TRBD2 agrees at 7 bases. Germline assignment: CDR1 SGHNT and CDR2 YENEEA. The CDR3 totals 12 residues. V lost 5 bases and J lost 8; bases outside the gene matches: 3. The CDR3 region is CASSGGSDEQFF. DNA for the CDR3: TGTGCCAGCAGCGGCGGGAGCGATGAGCAGTTCTTC.

The V gene is TRBV9, the J gene TRBJ2-6, with 7 bases that match TRBD1. The V gene's germline CDR1 is SGDLS and CDR2 YYNGEE. J lost 0 bases, V lost 5 bases, and 11 bases had no gene match. This CDR3 comprises 18 residues. The CDR3 nucleotides are TGTGCCAGCAGGGACCCCAGGGGGTGGAGCTCTGGGGCCAACGTCCTGACTTTC. This gives the protein CASRDPRGWSSGANVLTF.

The sample holds a few counts of this clone. This rearrangement joins TRBV6-1 to TRBJ2-7; a weak D match, TRBD1 (6 bases). Germline CDR1 is MNHNS and CDR2 is SASEGT. CDR3 length: 15 amino acids. V lost 1 base, J lost 8 bases, and 18 bases lay in between. CDR3 bases: TGTGCCAGCAGTGAAGTTGGGGGCTCGCTAGGACAGCAGTACTTC. It translates to CASSEVGGSLGQQYF.

The chain has TRBV4-2 and TRBJ1-4; 8 bases agree with TRBD1. CDR3 size: 19 residues. V shed 2 bases, J shed 4 bases, and the junction held 15 bases outside the gene matches. Germline V gene sequence: CDR1 LGHNA, CDR2 YNFKEQ. CDR3 in DNA: TGTGCCAGCAGCCAATTCCCCGGAGACAGGGGAGCACGTAATGAAAAACTGTTTTTT. This sequence encodes CASSQFPGDRGARNEKLFF.

This clone was observed many times. Other DNA sequences in this sample translate to the same CDR3. The chain links TRBV9 to TRBJ2-3, with 7 bases fitting TRBD2. Germline lookup yields CDR1 SGDLS and CDR2 YYNGEE. The CDR3 contains 13 residues. Trimming cost V 0 bases and J 5 bases; bases outside gene matches: 0. Here the CDR3 reads CASSVGGRDTQYF. For the CDR3, the DNA is TGTGCCAGCAGCGTAGGCGGGAGAGATACGCAGTATTTT.

The chain has TRBV5-1 and TRBJ2-3; 8 bases match TRBD1. Germline V CDR1 and CDR2: SGHRS, YFSETQ. V was pared by 2 bases and J by 5 bases, with 4 bases of the junction left unmatched. The CDR3 is 14 residues long. CDR3 amino acids: CASSFQGAQDTQYF. The CDR3 DNA follows: TGCGCCAGCAGCTTCCAGGGGGCTCAAGATACGCAGTATTTT.

The V call is TRBV19, the J call TRBJ2-1; D is perhaps TRBD2 (6 bases). The CDR3 is 13 amino acids. Germline V lookup: CDR1 LNHDA, CDR2 SQIVND (reference sequence). Trimming took off 0 bases at V and 14 bases at J, with 14 bases between the two ends. CDR3 bases: TGTGCCAGTAGTATAGATCGGGGGACCGGCAAGTTCTTC. Protein product: CASSIDRGTGKFF.

The V call is TRBV28, the J call TRBJ1-6; 9 nucleotides align to TRBD1. This CDR3 comprises 14 residues. Looked up from germline, CDR1 is MDHEN and CDR2 is SYDVKM. J was trimmed by 10 bases and V by 6 bases; bases with no gene match: 7. The DNA of the CDR3 is TGTGCCAGCAGGCCCGGGACAGGGATGTCACCCCTCCACTTT. As protein: CASRPGTGMSPLHF. Looking up the rest from reference TRBV28 and TRBJ1-6 gives the full variable domain: DVKVTQSSRYLVKRTGEKVFLECVQDMDHENMFWYRQDPGLGLRLIYFSYDVKMKEKGDIPEGYSVSREKKERFSLILESASTNQTSMYLCASRPGTGMSPLHFGNGTRLTVT.

The V gene is TRBV7-9, the J gene TRBJ2-7, with 10 bases identical to TRBD2. This CDR3 region has 16 residues. After removal of 0 bases from V and 7 bases from J, the junction contained 9 bases not matched to a gene. Germline lookup yields CDR1 SEHNR and CDR2 FQNEAQ (reference sequence). CDR3 amino acids: CASSLASGLATGEQYF. CDR3 nucleotides: TGTGCCAGCAGCTTAGCCTCGGGACTAGCGACGGGAGAGCAGTACTTC.

This clone was observed a single time. The genes are TRBV7-6 and TRBJ2-5; 14 nucleotides agree with TRBD2. The CDR3 length is 15 residues. Germline loops: CDR1 SGHVS, CDR2 FNYEAQ. J lost 5 bases, V lost 5 bases, and 4 bases had no gene match. CDR3 residues: CASSTRLAGGETQYF. The CDR3 DNA follows: TGTGCCAGCAGCACTCGACTAGCGGGAGGGGAGACCCAGTACTTC.